This entry describes one T cell receptor (beta chain). Its antigen remains unidentified. This CDR3 contains 15 residues. V was clipped by 8 bases and J by 1 base; unmatched bases: 10. Per the germline V gene, CDR1 is PRHDT and CDR2 is FYEKMQ (reference sequence). The PCR ran on 60 Vbeta and 13 Jbeta primers. Assay: immunoSEQ multiplex PCR; the TCRdb copy retains only in-frame clones and omits some. The sample contains 110,000 to 150,000 clones, about three quarters of which appear only once. The data stem from a study of cytomegalovirus exposure and HLA in healthy donors. In the study overall: A previous analysis identified around 120 million unique TCR beta sequences derived from some 170 million T cells. Study findings and constraints: High sensitivity and specificity were reportedly achieved when the classifier diagnosed cytomegalovirus status. A later analysis showed HLA-associated TCR beta chains outstripping equally common others in clonal expansion. As a later analysis showed, a missense DCLRE1C variant was linked to trimming of TCR beta V- and J-genes.

V and J are TRBV13 and TRBJ2-7; TRBD1 matches 8 bases. The sequence was obtained from a woman between 35 and 50 years old in good health and CMV-seronegative. The sequenced sample was PBMCs. For the CDR3, the DNA is TGTGCCAGCCGATTACAGGGGGGCGGGTCCTACGAGCAGTACTTC. Encoded protein: CASRLQGGGSYEQYF. The full variable domain, with the rest looked up from reference TRBV13 and TRBJ2-7, is AAGVIQSPRHLIKEKRETATLKCYPIPRHDTVYWYQQGPGQDPQFLISFYEKMQSDKGSIPDRFSAQQFSDYHSELNMSSLELGDSALYFCASRLQGGGSYEQYFGPGTRLTVT.